The 21 T cell receptor beta chains given below trace back to one sample, sequenced in a study of Graves' ophthalmopathy and Graves' hyperthyroidism. As the template, RNA transcripts were used to amplify TCR beta CDR3 regions. First-round RT-PCR employed HTBI primers, with a second-round multiplex PCR after it. TCRdb re-called the multiplex PCR reads through MiXCR, storing one row per CDR3 protein. This table holds approximately 500,000 distinct CDR3 sequences, approximately 15% found once. Sequenced sample: blood. These receptors all stem from a woman under 40 with Graves' ophthalmopathy.

This clonotype occurred many times. The V gene is TRBV19, the J gene TRBJ1-2; unclear D gene. This CDR3 region has 13 residues. V was cut by 4 bases and J by 4 bases, with 10 bases left in between. Per the germline V gene, CDR1 is LNHDA and CDR2 is SQIVND (reference sequence). Here the CDR3 reads CASSTPSGYGYTF. Written as DNA, the CDR3 is TGTGCCAGTAGTACGCCGAGTGGCTATGGCTACACCTTC. Combining the CDR3 with reference TRBV19 and TRBJ1-2 gives the whole variable domain DGGITQSPKYLFRKEGQNVTLSCEQNLNHDAMYWYRQDPGQGLRLIYYSQIVNDFQKGDIAEGYSVSREKKESFPLTVTSAQKNPTAFYLCASSTPSGYGYTFGSGTRLTVV.

This clonotype was seen ten or more times. The chain is built from TRBV30 and TRBJ2-7; 7 nucleotides line up with TRBD1. Per germline, CDR1 GTSNPN and CDR2 SVGIG (reference sequence). The CDR3 is 13 amino acids. The V gene end was trimmed by 2 bases and the J gene end by 0 bases; junction bases not matched to a gene: 1. CDR3 sequence: CAWSRDSSYEQYF. DNA of the CDR3: TGTGCCTGGAGTCGGGACAGCTCCTACGAGCAGTACTTC.

The chain carries TRBV30 and TRBJ1-2, with D hard to call. The CDR3 length is 14 residues. Trimming removed 3 bases at V and 4 bases at J, with 15 bases between. Germline CDR1 GTSNPN, CDR2 SVGIG (reference sequence). The CDR3 bases are TGTGCCTGGAGCCCCAGCAGTTCATCCTATGGCTACACCTTC. Translation: CAWSPSSSSYGYTF.

A note on this clonotype: Germline is not matched at one junction end, which may reflect a read error. The gene calls are TRBV11-3 and TRBJ2-4; tentatively, D is TRBD1 (6 bases). From germline, CDR1 is SGHNT and CDR2 YENEEA. This CDR3 region has 17 residues. CDR3 amino acids: CASSPEGQPLAKNIKYF. CDR3 sequence (DNA): TGTGCCAGCAGCCCAGAAGGACAGCCCCTAGCCAAAAACATTAAGTACTTC.

This clonotype appeared many times. This sequence joins TRBV6-2 or TRBV6-3 and TRBJ2-5; D may match TRBD1 or TRBD2 (5 bases each). The V end was cut by 6 bases, the J end by 2 bases, with 16 bases between. The CDR3 consists of 15 residues. Germline V gives CDR1 MNHEY, CDR2 SVGEGT. The CDR3 coding sequence is TGTGCCAGCAGACCACCGGGGCAGGCGCAAGAGACCCAGTACTTC. Translated, it gives CASRPPGQAQETQYF.

A few counts support this clonotype. The V gene is TRBV28, the J gene TRBJ1-5; D is unresolved. V was clipped by 7 bases and J by 3 bases, with 13 bases between them. Germline assignment: CDR1 MDHEN and CDR2 SYDVKM. The CDR3 length is 14 residues. CDR3 nucleotide sequence: TGTGCCAGCAACGCACCTGGGAACAATCAGCCCCAGCATTTT. It encodes CASNAPGNNQPQHF.

This clonotype has ten or more counts. The V and J genes are TRBV27 and TRBJ1-5; perhaps TRBD1 as D (6 bases). Germline V gives CDR1 MNHEY, CDR2 SMNVEV (reference sequence). The CDR3 is 14 residues long. Trimming removed 5 bases at V and 6 bases at J, with 14 bases between. The CDR3 here is CASSPSHRVQPQHF. For the CDR3, the DNA is TGTGCCAGCAGTCCATCTCACAGGGTTCAGCCCCAGCATTTT.

This rearrangement joins TRBV24-1 to TRBJ2-5; D possibly corresponds to TRBD2 (6 bases). The CDR3 has 13 amino acids. CDR1 KGHDR and CDR2 SFDVKD come from the germline V gene. V lost 5 bases and J lost 5, with 11 bases in between. The CDR3: CATSGEARETQYF. CDR3 nucleotide sequence: TGTGCCACCAGTGGGGAGGCCCGGGAGACCCAGTACTTC.

At least ten counts were recorded for this clonotype. The chain is built from TRBV12-3 or TRBV12-4 and TRBJ1-2; D is uncertain. Trimming removed 4 bases from V and 6 bases from J, with 24 bases in between. The CDR3 is 17 residues long. The CDR3 coding sequence is TGTGCCAGCAGTTCTCCCCTTGGATCAGGCGAGGAGAATGGCTACACCTTC. It codes for CASSSPLGSGEENGYTF.

This clonotype showed up many times. This chain joins TRBV24-1 and TRBJ2-5; 9 nucleotides line up with TRBD2. CDR3 size: 16 residues. Looked up from germline, CDR1 is KGHDR and CDR2 is SFDVKD. Trimming cost V 4 bases and J 2 bases; bases outside gene matches: 7. CDR3 DNA: TGTGCCACCAGTGACAGTAGCGGGAGAGGACAAGAGACCCAGTACTTC. Its translation is CATSDSSGRGQETQYF.

This chain connects TRBV18 to TRBJ1-6, with 8 bases matching TRBD1. Unmatched junction bases numbered 4, after V lost 3 bases and J lost 6 bases. The V gene's germline CDR1 is KGHSH and CDR2 LQKENI. The CDR3 length is 15 residues. The CDR3 coding sequence is TGTGCCAGCTCACCGGAGACAGGGGCTAATTCACCCCTCCACTTT. Encoded protein: CASSPETGANSPLHF.

As regards this clonotype: The junction does not match germline at one end; this may be a read error. The CDR3 region has the DNA TGTGCTAGTGGTTTGGTACTGAGCACTTACACTGATGCTTTCTTT. Amino acid sequence: CASGLVLSTYTDAFF. The chain recombines TRBV12-5 with TRBJ1-1; no reliable D call. Per germline, CDR1 LGHNT and CDR2 FRNRAP. The CDR3 has 15 residues.

Concerning this clonotype itself: The junction departs from germline at one end; a sequencing error may be responsible. The chain combines TRBV30 with TRBJ2-4; D remains unclear. Germline V gene lookup returns CDR1 GTSNPN and CDR2 SVGIG (reference sequence). This CDR3 region has 15 residues. CDR3 residues: CAWSVPWVVRNIKYF. The CDR3, as DNA: TGTGCCTGGAGTGTACCGTGGGTCGTAAGAAACATTAAGTACTTC.

Ten or more counts support this clonotype. The rearrangement links TRBV30 to TRBJ1-1, with unresolved D. Germline-derived CDR1 and CDR2 are GTSNPN and SVGIG (reference sequence). V shed 2 bases and J shed 10 bases, with 17 bases lying between them. This CDR3 spans 13 amino acids. The CDR3 bases are TGTGCCTGGAGTCCAGTCTTTCCCCGGGGAGCTTTCTTT. Its translation is CAWSPVFPRGAFF. The full variable domain, its missing parts supplied by reference TRBV30 and TRBJ1-1, is SQTIHQWPATLVQPVGSPLSLECTVEGTSNPNLYWYRQAAGRGLQLLFYSVGIGQISSEVPQNLSASRPQDRQFILSSKKLLLSDSGFYLCAWSPVFPRGAFFGQGTRLTVV.

This clonotype was picked up many times. The rearrangement uses TRBV12-3 or TRBV12-4 and TRBJ1-2; no clear D gene. The germline V and J ends were trimmed by 7 bases and 5 bases, with 14 bases remaining between them. CDR3 length equals 13 residues. The CDR3, as DNA: TGTGCCAGCACCGATCAACTCCCTTATGGCTACACCTTC. Protein product: CASTDQLPYGYTF.

Notes on this clonotype: Being one base from a much bigger clone, this may be a read error. The chain employs TRBV6-5 and TRBJ2-7; 7 positions agree with TRBD1. The CDR3 runs to 15 residues. The germline gives CDR1 MNHEY, CDR2 SVGAGI. The V and J ends lost 0 bases and 2 bases, in that order; junction bases with no gene match: 4. This CDR3 reads CASSYSTQGAYEQYV. CDR3 nucleotide sequence: TGTGCCAGCAGTTACTCGACTCAGGGGGCCTACGAGCAGTACGTC.

This clonotype was observed at least ten times. The chain links TRBV7-9 to TRBJ1-1; D unresolved. CDR3 length equals 13 residues. V shed 2 bases and J shed 3 bases, with 7 bases lying between them. CDR1 SEHNR and CDR2 FQNEAQ come from the germline V gene (reference sequence). Written as DNA, the CDR3 is TGTGCCAGCAGCTTAACGAGGGACACTGAAGCTTTCTTT. Encoded protein: CASSLTRDTEAFF.

The table lists this clonotype with many counts. The chain recombines TRBV6-2 or TRBV6-3 with TRBJ1-1; no clear D. V was shortened by 5 bases and J by 8 bases, with 15 bases between the two germline ends. The CDR3 length is 13 residues. Germline V gene lookup returns CDR1 MNHEY and CDR2 SVGEGT. The CDR3 DNA follows: TGTGCCAGCAGTCCTCTGGGGATAACCGAAGCTTTCTTT. Protein sequence: CASSPLGITEAFF.

This clonotype occurred once. V gene TRBV6-5 combines with J gene TRBJ2-7; no clear D. The CDR3 has 12 amino acids. CDR1 and CDR2 from the germline V gene are MNHEY and SVGAGI. The V and J ends lost 1 base and 7 bases respectively, with 8 bases between them. DNA of the CDR3: TGTGCCAGCAGTTACTACTCTCGGGAGCAGTACTTC. Protein: CASSYYSREQYF.

At least ten counts were recorded for this clonotype. The chain couples TRBV20-1 to TRBJ1-6, with D maybe TRBD1 (6 bases). V lost 0 bases and J lost 7, with 19 bases in between. The germline CDR1 and CDR2 sequences are DFQATT and SNEGSKA (reference sequence). The CDR3 length is 17 residues. The CDR3 DNA reads TGCAGTGCTAGAGATCTCTGGGGGCAGGGTGTCAATTCACCCCTCCACTTT. It specifies CSARDLWGQGVNSPLHF.

The table lists this clonotype with many counts. The J gene is TRBJ2-3, the V gene TRBV7-2; D gene uncertain. Germline V gene data show CDR1 as SGHTA and CDR2 as FQGNSA. Trimming left V 5 bases short and J 0 bases short, with 6 bases between. This CDR3 contains 13 residues. This CDR3 reads CASSRPSTDTQYF. The CDR3, as DNA: TGTGCCAGCAGCCGCCCGAGCACAGATACGCAGTATTTT.